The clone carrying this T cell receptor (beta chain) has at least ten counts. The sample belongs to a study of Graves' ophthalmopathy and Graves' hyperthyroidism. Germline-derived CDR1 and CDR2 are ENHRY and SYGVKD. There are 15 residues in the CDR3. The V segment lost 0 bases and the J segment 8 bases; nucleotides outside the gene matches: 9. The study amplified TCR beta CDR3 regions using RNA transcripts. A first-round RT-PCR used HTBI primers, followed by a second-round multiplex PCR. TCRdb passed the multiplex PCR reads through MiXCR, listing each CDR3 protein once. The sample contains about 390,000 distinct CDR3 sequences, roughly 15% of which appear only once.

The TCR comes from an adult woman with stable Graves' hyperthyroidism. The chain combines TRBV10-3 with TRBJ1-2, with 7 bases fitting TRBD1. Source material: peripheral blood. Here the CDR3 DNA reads TGTGCCATCAGTGAGTCGACCCCGACAGGGAAGGGCTACACCTTC. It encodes CAISESTPTGKGYTF.